This T cell receptor beta chain was documented in a study of shared clonotypes between healthy human individuals. The count of this clone is one. The antigen remains undetermined. Points from the study as a whole: Generally, estimated richness proved larger in naive subsets than it did in memory subsets. The generation probabilities recorded for non-shared clonotypes fell below those of clonotypes shared by all four donors.

Genomic DNA (from each subset) was split evenly across several immunoSEQ plates. The repertoire was sequenced with immunoSEQ multiplex PCR; TCRdb's copy has only in-frame clones and lacks some. The data contain about 770,000 clones, just under 75% of them seen just once; the ten biggest clones take up less than 2%. This sequence was found in a woman aged 25 to 39 in good health. The sample taken for sequencing was memory CD4+ T cells sorted from blood. Noted subset: CD45RA-negative fraction.

CDR3 nucleotides: TGTGCCAGCAGCCAAGGGGGGTCGGGTATACAGCCCCAGCATTTT. Protein sequence: CASSQGGSGIQPQHF. This chain uses TRBV6-6 with TRBJ1-5; possible D gene TRBD1, 6 bases. Trimming took 6 bases from V and 7 from J, leaving 19 bases between them. Germline values: CDR1 MNHNY, CDR2 SVGAGI (reference sequence). The CDR3 loop spans 15 amino acids.